This T cell receptor (beta chain) was recorded in a study of T-cell reconstitution after alpha-beta-depleted transplantation in children. Only a few counts were recorded for this clonotype. V shed 4 bases and J 2 bases; nucleotides not matched to a gene: 4. This CDR3 contains 15 residues. Germline V gene lookup returns CDR1 SEHNR and CDR2 FQNEAQ (reference sequence). The library targeted TCRbeta and was prepared with unique molecular identifiers. TCRdb re-called the PCR reads through MiXCR, storing one row per CDR3 protein. The sample holds over 550,000 distinct CDR3 sequences; over 9.5% are singletons and the top ten take less than 5%.

The sequencing here drew on PBMCs from the stem cell graft donor, taken from the stem cell graft. The chain combines TRBV7-9 with TRBJ2-1, with 8 bases that match TRBD2. The sequence came from a human donor who donated a stem cell graft to a child with acute myeloid leukemia. CDR3 sequence (DNA): TGTGCCAGCAGCTATGGACTAGCAGCCTACAATGAGCAGTTCTTC. The encoded protein is CASSYGLAAYNEQFF.